This is a list of T cell receptor beta chains from one sample in a study of blood T cell repertoires in COVID-19. Method: immunoSEQ multiplex PCR; TCRdb's copy keeps in-frame clones and lacks some. The sample lists about 240,000 clones, about 73% occurring once. What was sequenced was peripheral blood. All receptors come from a woman aged 80 or over with acute or convalescent COVID-19. CDR3s include the opening cysteine and the closing phenylalanine or tryptophan. Each record gives: J gene, D gene, clone size, V gene, CDR3 DNA, CDR3 protein. D genes are given only for firm matches. Clone size is not always given. Where it is, it says once, few, many or a class for expanded clones.

J: TRBJ2-7
D: TRBD1
size: few
V: TRBV2
DNA: TGTGCCAGCTCCTACCCCGGACAGGCGCTGCAGTACTTC
CDR3: CASSYPGQALQYF

J: TRBJ2-2
D: NA
size: NA
V: TRBV3-1/TRBV3-2
DNA: TGTGCCAGCAGCCAATCCTGGGCAGTGGGCACCGGGGAGCTGTTTTTT
CDR3: CASSQSWAVGTGELFF

J: TRBJ1-1
D: NA
size: NA
V: TRBV19
DNA: TGTGCCAGTAGTATCGCGGGGCCCATTACCACTGAAGCTTTCTTT
CDR3: CASSIAGPITTEAFF

J: TRBJ2-5
D: NA
size: NA
V: TRBV20-1
DNA: TGCAGTGCCTTGCAAGAGACCCAGTACTTC
CDR3: CSALQETQYF

J: TRBJ1-5
D: NA
size: NA
V: TRBV6-2/TRBV6-3
DNA: TGTGCCAGCAGTTACCTGGGGAGGTGGAGTAGAAGCAATCAGCCCCAGCATTTT
CDR3: CASSYLGRWSRSNQPQHF

J: TRBJ2-7
D: TRBD1
size: NA
V: TRBV7-2
DNA: TGTGCCAGCAGCGTCCTGGGACAGGTCCCCTACGAGCAGTACTTC
CDR3: CASSVLGQVPYEQYF

J: TRBJ2-7
D: TRBD1
size: NA
V: TRBV11-1
DNA: TGTGCCAGCGGGGTCTCGGGACAGCCCTCAAGCGAGCAGTACTTC
CDR3: CASGVSGQPSSEQYF

J: TRBJ2-3
D: TRBD1
size: NA
V: TRBV15
DNA: TGTGCCACCAGCAGGCCGGACAGGGATGAGGACACAGATACGCAGTATTTT
CDR3: CATSRPDRDEDTDTQYF

J: TRBJ2-1
D: TRBD1
size: NA
V: TRBV18
DNA: TGTGCCAGCTCCTTTGACAGGGCCTCCTACAATGAGCAGTTCTTC
CDR3: CASSFDRASYNEQFF

J: TRBJ2-1
D: TRBD2
size: NA
V: TRBV7-3
DNA: TGTGCCAGCAGCTTATCCCCGCTAGCGGGTTACAATGAGCAGTTCTTC
CDR3: CASSLSPLAGYNEQFF

J: TRBJ2-7
D: NA
size: NA
V: TRBV9
DNA: TGTGCCAGCAGCGTAGGGGGAGAGGGGGTTCGCGAGCAGTACTTC
CDR3: CASSVGGEGVREQYF

J: TRBJ2-5
D: TRBD2
size: NA
V: TRBV4-3
DNA: TGCGCCAGCAGCCAGATTTTCGGGAGCGGGGGGGACGAAGAGACCCAGTACTTC
CDR3: CASSQIFGSGGDEETQYF

J: TRBJ2-3
D: TRBD1
size: NA
V: TRBV5-1
DNA: TGCGCCAGCAGCTTCAGACTTGGACAGGGGTCCGATACGCAGTATTTT
CDR3: CASSFRLGQGSDTQYF

J: TRBJ2-3
D: NA
size: NA
V: TRBV7-2
DNA: TGTGCCAGCGCCCCGCAGAGGATTTCCCCAGATACGCAGTATTTT
CDR3: CASAPQRISPDTQYF

J: TRBJ1-4
D: NA
size: NA
V: TRBV30
DNA: TGTGCCTGGAGTCCGGGTTTTTCAACTAATGAAAAACTGTTTTTT
CDR3: CAWSPGFSTNEKLFF

J: TRBJ1-3
D: TRBD1
size: NA
V: TRBV9
DNA: TGTGCCAGCAGCGTAGGACCCGGGACAGGGACTGGAAACACCATATATTTT
CDR3: CASSVGPGTGTGNTIYF

J: TRBJ2-1
D: NA
size: once
V: TRBV5-4
DNA: TGTGCCAGCAGCTCCCCTGGTGGGGCCGGCGCCTACAATGAGCAGTTCTTC
CDR3: CASSSPGGAGAYNEQFF

J: TRBJ2-1
D: TRBD1
size: few
V: TRBV18
DNA: TGTGCCAGCTCAGACAGGGGTAATGAGCAGTTCTTC
CDR3: CASSDRGNEQFF

J: TRBJ1-4
D: NA
size: NA
V: TRBV23-1
DNA: TGCGCCAGCACTCAATCGTCAGAAAAACTGTTTTTT
CDR3: CASTQSSEKLFF

J: TRBJ2-4
D: TRBD1
size: NA
V: TRBV30
DNA: TGTGCCTGGAGTTTTCGGACAGGGATAAACATTCAGTACTTC
CDR3: CAWSFRTGINIQYF

J: TRBJ1-1
D: TRBD1
size: NA
V: TRBV5-4
DNA: TGTGCCAGCAGCCCGGGGACAGAGCCTGAAGCTTTCTTT
CDR3: CASSPGTEPEAFF

J: TRBJ1-1
D: TRBD1
size: NA
V: TRBV3-1/TRBV3-2
DNA: TGTGCCAGCAAGCCCCTCGACAGGGTAGAAGCTTTCTTT
CDR3: CASKPLDRVEAFF

J: TRBJ2-7
D: TRBD2
size: NA
V: TRBV5-1
DNA: TGCGCCAGCAGCCGGGGACTAGCGGGAGGGAGTACGGTCGCGCAGTACTTC
CDR3: CASSRGLAGGSTVAQYF

J: TRBJ1-2
D: NA
size: once
V: TRBV9
DNA: TGTGCCAGCAGCGACCCGTATAGCGGCTACACCTTC
CDR3: CASSDPYSGYTF

J: TRBJ2-2
D: NA
size: NA
V: TRBV7-9
DNA: TGTGCCAGCAGCCCAGTGGTTAACACCGGGGAGCTGTTTTTT
CDR3: CASSPVVNTGELFF

J: TRBJ2-1
D: TRBD2
size: NA
V: TRBV19
DNA: TGTGCCAGTGGTAAGGCGGGAGGTGGGTATGAGCAGTTCTTC
CDR3: CASGKAGGGYEQFF

J: TRBJ1-1
D: NA
size: NA
V: TRBV19
DNA: TGTGCCAGTAGTATCACAGGCCAGGGGCTGGGCACTGAAGCTTTCTTT
CDR3: CASSITGQGLGTEAFF

J: TRBJ2-1
D: NA
size: NA
V: TRBV28
DNA: TGTGCCAGCATAGGGGGCGGGAAGAAAGTTGAGCAGTTCTTC
CDR3: CASIGGGKKVEQFF

J: TRBJ2-2
D: TRBD2
size: NA
V: TRBV6-5
DNA: TGTGCCAGCGAGAAGGGGCAGGGAGGGACCGGGGAGCTGTTTTTT
CDR3: CASEKGQGGTGELFF

J: TRBJ2-7
D: TRBD1
size: NA
V: TRBV6-6
DNA: TGTGCCAGCAGCCACCGGGACAGGGTAACCTACGAGCAGTACTTC
CDR3: CASSHRDRVTYEQYF

J: TRBJ1-4
D: NA
size: NA
V: TRBV3-1/TRBV3-2
DNA: TGTGCCAGCAGCCAAAACCTCCTCGGGAAACTGTTTTTT
CDR3: CASSQNLLGKLFF

J: TRBJ2-7
D: TRBD2
size: NA
V: TRBV2
DNA: TGTGCCAGCAGGGGGACAGTGACTAGCGGGCACTCCTACGAGCAGTACTTC
CDR3: CASRGTVTSGHSYEQYF

J: TRBJ2-5
D: NA
size: NA
V: TRBV11-3
DNA: TGTGCCAGCAGCTCCCACTGGGCAGGAGGTCAAGAGACCCAGTACTTC
CDR3: CASSSHWAGGQETQYF

J: TRBJ2-1
D: TRBD1
size: NA
V: TRBV7-9
DNA: TGTGCCAGCAGCTGGGACAGATACAATGAGCAGTTCTTC
CDR3: CASSWDRYNEQFF

J: TRBJ2-7
D: TRBD1
size: NA
V: TRBV5-4
DNA: TGTGCCAGCAGAGGGGACAGGGGGTACGAGCAGTACTTC
CDR3: CASRGDRGYEQYF

J: TRBJ2-5
D: TRBD1
size: many
V: TRBV5-1
DNA: TGCGCCAGCAGCACACGGACAGGGATCGGGGAGACCCAGTACTTC
CDR3: CASSTRTGIGETQYF

J: TRBJ1-1
D: TRBD1
size: NA
V: TRBV27
DNA: TGTGCCAGCAGTCGAGAATACAGGGGCACTGAAGCTTTCTTT
CDR3: CASSREYRGTEAFF

J: TRBJ2-1
D: NA
size: NA
V: TRBV27
DNA: TGTGCCAGCAGTTTAGGGCGTTCCTACAATGAGCAGTTCTTC
CDR3: CASSLGRSYNEQFF

J: TRBJ2-5
D: NA
size: NA
V: TRBV11-2
DNA: TGTGCCAGCAACCCAGGGGGGGAGACCCAGTACTTC
CDR3: CASNPGGETQYF

J: TRBJ2-7
D: TRBD2
size: few
V: TRBV3-1/TRBV3-2
DNA: TGTGCCAGCAGCCAAGATCTAACGGGGGGACCTACGAAGCAGTACTTC
CDR3: CASSQDLTGGPTKQYF

J: TRBJ2-1
D: NA
size: NA
V: TRBV5-1
DNA: TGCGCCAGCAGCTTAGCTGCGTCCTACAATGAGCAGTTCTTC
CDR3: CASSLAASYNEQFF

J: TRBJ2-5
D: NA
size: NA
V: TRBV7-2
DNA: TGTGCCAGCAGCCAGGGGCTGGGGGGGGGTTTGACCCAGTACTTC
CDR3: CASSQGLGGGLTQYF